The 20 T cell receptor beta chains reported below all come from one sample, sequenced in a study of CD8 T cells in Susac syndrome. The RNA input was about 0.5 to 1 ug, and it was reverse transcribed with random hexamers. TCRdb called the immunoSEQ multiplex PCR reads again in MiXCR, with one record for every CDR3 protein. The sample gives 100,000 to 150,000 distinct CDR3 sequences, around 94% of which show up once; more than 0.2% is in the top ten. Sequencing was carried out using CD8+ T cells from PBMCs. These receptors all come from a human donor with Susac syndrome.

This clonotype was counted a single time. V gene TRBV11-1 combines with J gene TRBJ2-7; 10 positions agree with TRBD2. The length of the CDR3 is 16 residues. Germline values: CDR1 SGHAT, CDR2 FQDESV (reference sequence). V dropped 5 bases and J dropped 3; count of bases not matched to a gene: 10. CDR3 region: CASSPLAGALVYEQYF. CDR3 nucleotide sequence: TGTGCCAGCAGCCCTCTAGCGGGAGCTTTAGTCTACGAGCAGTACTTC.

The chain joins TRBV30 to TRBJ1-5, with D hard to call. V shed 0 bases and J shed 9 bases, with 12 bases lying between them. Germline loops: CDR1 GTSNPN, CDR2 SVGIG (reference sequence). CDR3 length: 13 amino acids. CDR3 coding DNA: TGTGCCTGGAGTGTACGGGGAAGTGGGCCCCAGCATTTT. Protein product: CAWSVRGSGPQHF. Using reference TRBV30 and TRBJ1-5 for the parts outside the CDR3, the full variable domain is SQTIHQWPATLVQPVGSPLSLECTVEGTSNPNLYWYRQAAGRGLQLLFYSVGIGQISSEVPQNLSASRPQDRQFILSSKKLLLSDSGFYLCAWSVRGSGPQHFGDGTRLSIL.

The V and J genes are TRBV29-1 and TRBJ2-6; TRBD2 is a possible D gene (5 bases). Deletions cut 4 bases from V and 3 bases from J, with 13 bases between. CDR3 length: 15 residues. Germline V lookup: CDR1 SQVTM, CDR2 ANQGSEA. In DNA form, the CDR3 reads TGCAGCGTTGTAATCTCGGGGAGTGGGGCCAACGTCCTGACTTTC. It translates to CSVVISGSGANVLTF.

The chain joins TRBV20-1 to TRBJ2-5; D uncertain. The CDR3 totals 16 residues. CDR1 DFQATT and CDR2 SNEGSKA come from the germline V gene (reference sequence). V was shortened by 6 bases and J by 2 bases, with 22 bases between the two germline ends. CDR3 DNA sequence: TGCAGTGCCCTCAGAGCCACAGATCCAGAACAAGAGACCCAGTACTTC. Its protein product is CSALRATDPEQETQYF.

The chain uses TRBV27 and TRBJ2-5; tentatively, D is TRBD1 (5 bases). V shed 5 bases and J shed 5 bases, with 24 bases lying between them. This CDR3 is built from 17 residues. Per germline, CDR1 MNHEY and CDR2 SMNVEV (reference sequence). CDR3 loop: CASSRGNMGLGLETQYF. CDR3 coding DNA: TGTGCCAGCAGTCGTGGGAATATGGGGCTAGGGTTGGAGACCCAGTACTTC.

This clonotype was recorded once. The chain recombines TRBV6-2 or TRBV6-3 with TRBJ2-3, with unresolved D. Germline values: CDR1 MNHEY, CDR2 SVGEGT. With 5 bases removed from V and 12 bases from J, the gap between germline ends came to 18 bases. The CDR3 loop spans 13 amino acids. CDR3 sequence: CASSQAEGTYQYF. The DNA of the CDR3 is TGTGCCAGCAGTCAGGCTGAAGGTACCTATCAGTATTTT.

The rearrangement links TRBV9 to TRBJ2-3; no clear D gene. Between the trimmed V and J ends, which lost 4 bases and 2 bases, there was a span of 14 bases. The germline CDR1 and CDR2 sequences are SGDLS and YYNGEE. This CDR3 spans 15 amino acids. This chain's CDR3 is CASSFYGSSTDTQYF. In nucleotides, the CDR3 is TGTGCCAGCAGCTTCTATGGAAGTTCCACAGATACGCAGTATTTT.

V and J are TRBV15 and TRBJ2-7; D call uncertain. The V end was cut by 1 base, the J end by 2 bases, with 15 bases between. Germline V gene data show CDR1 as LNHNV and CDR2 as YYDKDF (reference sequence). The CDR3 consists of 16 residues. CDR3 amino acids: CATSRGSLGITYEQYF. The CDR3 DNA reads TGTGCCACCAGCAGAGGGTCCTTAGGGATTACCTACGAGCAGTACTTC.

The chain couples TRBV6-5 to TRBJ2-3; tentatively, D is TRBD1 (6 bases). The V end was cut by 6 bases, the J end by 4 bases, with 11 bases between. Germline V gene sequence: CDR1 MNHEY, CDR2 SVGAGI. The CDR3 has 13 residues. CDR3 in amino acids: CASSWGHPDTQYF. The CDR3 DNA reads TGTGCCAGCAGCTGGGGACACCCAGATACGCAGTATTTT.

The chain combines TRBV4-3 with TRBJ2-1; D gene unclear. The CDR3 is 16 amino acids. The V gene lost 4 bases and the J gene lost 0 bases, with 13 bases spanning the gap. Germline V gene lookup returns CDR1 LGHNA and CDR2 YSLEER. CDR3 residues: CASSPRIQSSYNEQFF. CDR3 sequence (DNA): TGCGCCAGCAGCCCCCGGATCCAGAGCTCCTACAATGAGCAGTTCTTC.

V and J are TRBV12-3 or TRBV12-4 and TRBJ2-7; a weak D match, TRBD1 (5 bases). Trimming shortened V by 2 bases and J by 5 bases, and 13 bases separated the two germline ends. The CDR3 loop spans 14 amino acids. CDR3 region: CASSLWTPNDEQYF. CDR3 in DNA: TGTGCCAGCAGTTTATGGACACCCAACGACGAGCAGTACTTC.

The rearrangement links TRBV4-1 to TRBJ2-1, with 9 bases that match TRBD2. The length of the CDR3 is 16 residues. Germline V lookup: CDR1 MGHRA, CDR2 YSYEKL. J lost 8 bases, V lost 0 bases, and 8 bases had no gene match. The CDR3 DNA sequence: TGCGCCAGCAGCCAAGAGTTTGGCGGGGGGGCAGATGAGCAGTTCTTC. Translation: CASSQEFGGGADEQFF.

This chain uses TRBV27 with TRBJ2-7, with a tentative D call TRBD2 (5 bases). This CDR3 spans 15 amino acids. V lost 2 bases and J lost 0, with 11 bases in between. Germline CDR1 reads MNHEY; CDR2 reads SMNVEV (reference sequence). The CDR3 here is CASSLTRDGSYEQYF. CDR3 sequence (DNA): TGTGCCAGCAGTTTAACCCGGGATGGCTCCTACGAGCAGTACTTC.

A few counts support this clonotype. The genes are TRBV12-3 or TRBV12-4 and TRBJ1-1; D unresolved. The CDR3 covers 13 residues. With 3 bases removed from V and 1 base from J, the gap between germline ends came to 6 bases. DNA for the CDR3: TGTGCCAGCAGTTTGTCTCAGAACACTGAAGCTTTCTTT. Its protein product is CASSLSQNTEAFF.

The chain joins TRBV20-1 to TRBJ1-1; no reliable D call. This CDR3 comprises 13 residues. From germline, CDR1 is DFQATT and CDR2 SNEGSKA (reference sequence). V dropped 0 bases and J dropped 7 bases, with 12 bases sitting between them. CDR3 residues: CSAREWTPDEAFF. The DNA of the CDR3 is TGCAGTGCTAGAGAATGGACGCCCGATGAAGCTTTCTTT.

This chain uses TRBV15 with TRBJ1-6; D unresolved. The CDR3 length is 14 residues. Trimming removed 0 bases at V and 10 bases at J, with 10 bases between. Germline V gene data show CDR1 as LNHNV and CDR2 as YYDKDF (reference sequence). The CDR3 loop is CATSRDLQGSPLHF. The DNA of the CDR3 is TGTGCCACCAGCAGAGATCTACAAGGGTCACCCCTCCACTTT.

V usage is TRBV9 and J usage is TRBJ1-1; D is possibly TRBD1 (5 bases). The CDR3 is 14 residues long. Germline lookup yields CDR1 SGDLS and CDR2 YYNGEE. Trimming took off 0 bases at V and 3 bases at J, with 9 bases between the two ends. The DNA of the CDR3 is TGTGCCAGCAGCGTAGGAGAAGGGGACACTGAAGCTTTCTTT. Protein product: CASSVGEGDTEAFF.

The chain combines TRBV9 with TRBJ2-6, with D possibly TRBD2 on 6 matching bases. Trimming removed 3 bases from V and 2 bases from J, with 18 bases in between. The V gene's germline CDR1 is SGDLS and CDR2 YYNGEE. This CDR3 region has 18 residues. The CDR3, as DNA: TGTGCCAGCAGCGAGAACCTAGCGAACTTCGCTGGGGCCAACGTCCTGACTTTC. Translating it yields CASSENLANFAGANVLTF.

The chain is built from TRBV7-9 and TRBJ2-1; the match to TRBD2 covers 10 bases. Trimming removed 2 bases from V and 8 bases from J; junction bases left unmatched: 12. Per germline, CDR1 SEHNR and CDR2 FQNEAQ (reference sequence). This CDR3 region has 17 residues. CDR3 coding DNA: TGTGCCAGCAGCTTACCCGAAGCGGGGGGGCCCGCCGATGAGCAGTTCTTC. Translating gives CASSLPEAGGPADEQFF.

This clonotype was seen a handful of times. V and J are TRBV6-5 and TRBJ1-2; possible D gene TRBD1, 6 bases. The CDR3 totals 14 residues. V gave up 5 bases and J gave up 4 bases, with 14 bases separating them. Germline loops: CDR1 MNHEY, CDR2 SVGAGI. CDR3 coding DNA: TGTGCCAGCAGTCTTCGGGGGCAGCGCTATGGCTACACCTTC. As protein: CASSLRGQRYGYTF.